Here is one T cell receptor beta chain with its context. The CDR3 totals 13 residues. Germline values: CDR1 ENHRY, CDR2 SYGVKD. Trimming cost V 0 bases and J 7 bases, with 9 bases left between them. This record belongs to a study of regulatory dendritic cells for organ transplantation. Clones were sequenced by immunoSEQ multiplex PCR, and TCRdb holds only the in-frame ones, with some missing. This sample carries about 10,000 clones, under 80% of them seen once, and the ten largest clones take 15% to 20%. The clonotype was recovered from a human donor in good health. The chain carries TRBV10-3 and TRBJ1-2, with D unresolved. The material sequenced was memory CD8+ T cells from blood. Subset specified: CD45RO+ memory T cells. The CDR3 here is CAISESPARGYTF. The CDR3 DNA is TGTGCCATCAGTGAGTCCCCGGCTCGTGGCTACACCTTC.